This entry lists 2 T cell receptor beta chains sequenced from one sample in a study of blood T cell repertoires in COVID-19. Assay used: immunoSEQ multiplex PCR; TCRdb lists only in-frame clones, some missing. The sample shows 7,500 to 8,500 clones, 70% to 85% of them seen only once. Sequencing input: peripheral blood. The origin of the receptors is a human donor with active COVID-19. The donor label of this sample is uncertain.

The chain carries TRBV7-2 and TRBJ2-1; D is ambiguous. Trimming stripped 4 bases from V and 0 bases from J, with 13 bases between. This CDR3 region has 16 residues. Per the germline V gene, CDR1 is SGHTA and CDR2 is FQGNSA. The CDR3 region has the DNA TGTGCCAGCAGCTATAGACTGGTGAGCTCCTACAATGAGCAGTTCTTC. It is translated as CASSYRLVSSYNEQFF.

The rearrangement uses TRBV6-5 and TRBJ2-3; TRBD2 aligns across 11 bases. V gave up 2 bases and J gave up 5 bases; unmatched junction bases: 3. This CDR3 contains 15 residues. Germline loops: CDR1 MNHEY, CDR2 SVGAGI. The CDR3 DNA reads as TGTGCCAGCAGTTACACCGGACTAGCGGGAGATACGCAGTATTTT. This encodes CASSYTGLAGDTQYF.